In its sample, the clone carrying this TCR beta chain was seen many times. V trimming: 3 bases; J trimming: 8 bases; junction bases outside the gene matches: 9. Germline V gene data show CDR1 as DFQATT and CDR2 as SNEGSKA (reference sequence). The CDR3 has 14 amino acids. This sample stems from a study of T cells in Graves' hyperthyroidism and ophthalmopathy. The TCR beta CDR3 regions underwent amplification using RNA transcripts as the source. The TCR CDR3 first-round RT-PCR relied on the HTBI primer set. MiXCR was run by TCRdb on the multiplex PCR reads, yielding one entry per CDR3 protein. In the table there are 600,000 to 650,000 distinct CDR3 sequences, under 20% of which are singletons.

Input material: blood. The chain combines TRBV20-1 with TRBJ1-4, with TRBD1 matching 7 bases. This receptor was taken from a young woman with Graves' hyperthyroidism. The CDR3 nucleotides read TGCAGTGCTAGGACAAGACAGGGAAAGGAAAAACTGTTTTTT. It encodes CSARTRQGKEKLFF.